A selection of T cell receptor beta chains follows, all from one sample in a study of blood T cell repertoires in COVID-19. Generated by immunoSEQ multiplex PCR, the TCRdb table keeps only in-frame clones and is missing some. The sample has 74,000 or so clones, roughly 88% seen once. The sample consisted of peripheral blood. These receptors were obtained from a human donor in a cohort sampled during active COVID-19. Both conserved end residues are part of each CDR3. D genes are given only for firm matches. Clone size is given for some rows only: seen once, a few or many times, or a class if the clone is expanded.

j_call clone_size d_call v_call cdr3_aa cdr3_nt
TRBJ2-2 few TRBD2 TRBV5-1 CASSLAQGGPPNTGELFF TGCGCCAGCAGCTTGGCCCAGGGAGGGCCCCCGAACACCGGGGAGCTGTTTTTT
TRBJ2-1 NA NA TRBV6-6 CASSEQSQIF TGTGCCAGCAGTGAACAGTCCCAAATCTTC
TRBJ2-7 NA TRBD2 TRBV28 CASRRTSSYEQYF TGTGCCAGCCGGAGGACTAGTAGCTACGAGCAGTACTTC
TRBJ1-3 NA NA TRBV7-8 CASSFNRDSGNTIYF TGTGCCAGCAGCTTTAACAGGGACTCTGGAAACACCATATATTTT
TRBJ2-5 NA NA TRBV2 CASSDPHRTQETQYF TGTGCCAGCAGTGACCCCCACCGTACTCAAGAGACCCAGTACTTC
TRBJ2-3 NA TRBD2 TRBV30 CAGARRERDTQYF TGTGCCGGGGCGAGGCGGGAGAGGGATACGCAGTATTTT
TRBJ2-5 NA NA TRBV5-1 CASSLGGPETQYF TGCGCCAGCAGCTTGGGGGGGCCGGAGACCCAGTACTTC
TRBJ2-3 NA TRBD2 TRBV10-1 CASSGTSGPFTDTQYF TGCGCCAGCAGTGGGACTAGCGGGCCATTCACAGATACGCAGTATTTT
TRBJ1-2 NA NA TRBV6-2/TRBV6-3 CASSLGALLGGYTF TGTGCCAGCAGTTTGGGGGCCCTACTAGGAGGCTACACCTTC
TRBJ2-1 NA TRBD2 TRBV28 CASSDIAGGYNEQFF TGTGCCAGCAGTGATATAGCGGGAGGCTACAATGAGCAGTTCTTC
TRBJ2-7 NA NA TRBV5-6 CASSFVQRVHEQYF TGTGCCAGCAGCTTCGTACAGAGGGTCCACGAGCAGTACTTC
TRBJ2-2 NA NA TRBV7-2 CASSPIRKTGELFF TGTGCCAGCAGCCCCATCAGAAAAACCGGGGAGCTGTTTTTT
TRBJ1-4 NA TRBD1 TRBV7-8 CASSLVGQTNEKLFF TGTGCCAGCAGCTTAGTGGGACAGACTAATGAAAAACTGTTTTTT
TRBJ1-4 once TRBD1 TRBV6-6 CASSSRTGVNEKLFF TGTGCCAGCAGCTCGCGGACAGGGGTGAATGAAAAACTGTTTTTT
TRBJ2-2 NA TRBD1 TRBV6-6 CASSSDRDRIGELFF TGTGCCAGCAGCTCAGACAGGGATAGGATCGGGGAGCTGTTTTTT
TRBJ1-6 NA TRBD1 TRBV6-5 CASGDRYNSPLHF TGTGCCAGCGGGGACAGATATAATTCACCCCTCCACTTT
TRBJ1-2 NA NA TRBV24-1 CATSDLRGSGYTF TGTGCCACCAGTGATCTACGGGGGAGCGGCTACACCTTC
TRBJ1-5 NA NA TRBV27 CASSPLGGLSNQPQHF TGTGCCAGCAGTCCCCTAGGCGGGTTGAGCAATCAGCCCCAGCATTTT
TRBJ1-6 NA TRBD1 TRBV19 CASTTGDRGNSPLHF TGTGCCAGTACTACGGGGGACAGGGGAAATTCACCCCTCCACTTT
TRBJ2-7 NA NA TRBV5-1 CASSSDTYYEQYF TGCGCCAGCAGCTCGGACACTTACTATGAGCAGTACTTC
TRBJ2-1 once TRBD2 TRBV28 CASSARLAGVGNEQFF TGTGCCAGCAGTGCCAGACTAGCGGGAGTTGGAAATGAGCAGTTCTTC
TRBJ2-6 NA TRBD1 TRBV28 CASSLNRGLGANVLTF TGTGCCAGCAGTTTAAACAGGGGGCTAGGGGCCAACGTCCTGACTTTC
TRBJ2-7 NA NA TRBV27 CASSPLVWGPLDEQYF TGTGCCAGCAGTCCCTTGGTCTGGGGGCCCCTCGACGAGCAGTACTTC
TRBJ1-2 NA TRBD1 TRBV4-1 CASSQGPQGANAYGYTF TGCGCCAGCAGCCAAGGACCACAGGGGGCAAACGCCTATGGCTACACCTTC
TRBJ2-1 NA NA TRBV2 CASSEGEQFF TGTGCCAGCAGTGAGGGCGAGCAGTTCTTC
TRBJ2-1 NA NA TRBV7-9 CASSLGREIRNEQFF TGTGCCAGCAGCTTAGGTCGGGAGATTCGCAATGAGCAGTTCTTC
TRBJ2-5 NA TRBD1 TRBV7-2 CASSFNRGETQYF TGTGCCAGCAGCTTCAACAGGGGTGAGACCCAGTACTTC
TRBJ2-2 NA NA TRBV30 CAGTRRLAGELFF TGTGCCGGCACTAGGAGATTGGCCGGGGAGCTGTTTTTT
TRBJ2-7 once NA TRBV20-1 CSGEVSYEQYF TGCAGTGGGGAGGTCTCCTACGAGCAGTACTTC
TRBJ1-5 NA TRBD1 TRBV2 CACSGTGYYNQPQHF TGTGCCTGCTCCGGGACAGGGTATTACAATCAGCCCCAGCATTTT
TRBJ1-4 NA TRBD1 TRBV6-5 CASSFQGGKLFF TGTGCCAGCAGTTTTCAGGGGGGAAAACTGTTTTTT
TRBJ2-1 NA TRBD2 TRBV19 CASSIPGTSGDNEQFF TGTGCCAGTAGTATACCCGGGACTAGCGGGGATAATGAGCAGTTCTTC
TRBJ2-1 NA TRBD1 TRBV14 CASSRDSILYGQFF TGTGCCAGCAGCCGGGACAGTATATTGTATGGGCAGTTCTTC
TRBJ2-2 NA TRBD2 TRBV5-6 CASGQGGTGELFF TGTGCCAGCGGGCAGGGAGGGACCGGGGAGCTGTTTTTT
TRBJ2-7 NA TRBD1 TRBV19 CASSDPGQGAPYEQYF TGTGCCAGTAGTGACCCCGGACAGGGGGCTCCCTACGAGCAGTACTTC
TRBJ2-6 NA NA TRBV3-1/TRBV3-2 CASSHGQRSGANVLTF TGTGCCAGCAGCCACGGACAGCGCTCTGGGGCCAACGTCCTGACTTTC
TRBJ2-4 few TRBD1 TRBV5-1 CASSPYRQGDIQYF TGCGCCAGCAGCCCGTATCGACAGGGGGACATTCAGTACTTC
TRBJ2-3 NA NA TRBV2 CASSDWGPGTDTQYF TGTGCCAGCAGTGACTGGGGCCCCGGGACAGATACGCAGTATTTT